Detailed here is one T cell receptor (beta chain). The sample comes from a study of blood T cell repertoires in COVID-19. The table came from immunoSEQ multiplex PCR; TCRdb's copy has only in-frame clones and leaves some out. The sample lists about 300,000 clones, approximately 88% occurring once. V trimming: 1 base; J trimming: 1 base; junction bases outside the gene matches: 4. This CDR3 is built from 16 residues. Germline V gene data show CDR1 as SGDLS and CDR2 as YYNGEE. Sequencing was performed on peripheral blood. The rearrangement joins TRBV9 to TRBJ2-3; 9 nucleotides agree with TRBD2. This clonotype originated in a man younger than 35 with active or convalescent COVID-19. The CDR3 loop reads CASSVRASGGTDTQYF. The CDR3 DNA reads as TGTGCCAGCAGCGTAAGGGCTAGCGGGGGCACAGATACGCAGTATTTT. The complete variable domain, with remaining parts taken from reference TRBV9 and TRBJ2-3, reads DSGVTQTPKHLITATGQRVTLRCSPRSGDLSVYWYQQSLDQGLQFLIQYYNGEERAKGNILERFSAQQFPDLHSELNLSSLELGDSALYFCASSVRASGGTDTQYFGPGTRLTVL.